This TCR beta chain is from a study of response to subunit inactivated influenza vaccine. V gave up 4 bases and J gave up 7 bases; unmatched junction bases: 3. Germline V gene sequence: CDR1 DFQATT, CDR2 SNEGSKA (reference sequence). CDR3 length: 14 amino acids. TCRdb recomputed calls from the RT-PCR reads with MiXCR, one row per CDR3 protein. The sample has 500,000 or so distinct CDR3 sequences; 15% to 20% are singletons. The sample in question was CD4+ T cells sorted from PBMCs, obtained roughly 24 months after vaccination. The clonotype comes from a man aged 50-75 years who received an inactivated influenza vaccine. The chain carries TRBV20-1 and TRBJ2-1; 14 nucleotides match TRBD2. CDR3 sequence: CSAIGTSGGNEQFF. As DNA, the CDR3 is TGCAGTGCTATCGGGACTAGCGGGGGAAATGAGCAGTTCTTC.